A single sample gave rise to the 5 T cell receptor beta chains below, sequenced in a study of early T cells in non-severe SARS-CoV-2 infection. TCRdb fed the 5' RACE reads into MiXCR, producing one record per CDR3 protein. The profile shows about 100,000 distinct CDR3 sequences, 11% of them singletons. Sequenced input: whole blood. These receptors originate from an adult who was a healthcare worker with PCR-confirmed SARS-CoV-2 infection or an uninfected control (not recorded which).

In this sample, this clonotype turned up a few times. CDR3 DNA sequence: TGTGCCAGCAGCTTAGGAGGGGTTGGTGGCTACACCTTC. Translated: CASSLGGVGGYTF. The chain recombines TRBV11-2 with TRBJ1-2, with D perhaps TRBD1 (5 bases). The CDR3 has 13 residues. V lost 1 base to trimming and J lost 7 bases, with 10 bases between them. Germline V gene sequence: CDR1 SGHAT, CDR2 FQNNGV. The full variable domain, with the rest looked up from reference TRBV11-2 and TRBJ1-2, is EAGVAQSPRYKIIEKRQSVAFWCNPISGHATLYWYQQILGQGPKLLIQFQNNGVVDDSQLPKDRFSAERLKGVDSTLKIQPAKLEDSAVYLCASSLGGVGGYTFGSGTRLTVV.

The CDR3 is CASSQETRETQYF. CDR3 in DNA: TGTGCCAGCAGCCAAGAGACGCGAGAGACCCAGTACTTC. The V and J genes are TRBV14 and TRBJ2-5, with no clear D. Germline CDR1 SGHDN, CDR2 FVKESK. There are 13 residues in the CDR3. Trimming pared 0 bases from V and 4 bases from J, leaving 6 bases between.

The chain is built from TRBV7-2 and TRBJ2-7; TRBD1 might be the D (5 bases). Germline CDR1 SGHTA, CDR2 FQGNSA. The CDR3 contains 14 residues. Trimming shortened V by 5 bases and J by 3 bases, and 14 bases separated the two germline ends. The CDR3 region has the DNA TGTGCCAGCAGCACTCAGGGTTTAGTCTACGAGCAGTACTTC. Translation gives CASSTQGLVYEQYF.

The table lists this clonotype with many counts. The chain is built from TRBV20-1 and TRBJ2-5; D gene unclear. This CDR3 has 14 residues. V was shortened by 1 base and J by 5 bases, with 14 bases between the two germline ends. CDR1 is DFQATT and CDR2 is SNEGSKA in the germline V gene (reference sequence). This CDR3 reads CSARAGRDLETQYF. CDR3 DNA: TGCAGTGCTAGAGCTGGGCGCGACTTGGAGACCCAGTACTTC.

This clonotype was counted between two and nine times. The chain is built from TRBV14 and TRBJ2-1; tentatively, D is TRBD1 or TRBD2 (5 bases each). Germline CDR1 and CDR2: SGHDN and FVKESK. V lost 1 base to trimming and J lost 4 bases, with 11 bases between them. The CDR3 runs 15 residues. This CDR3 reads CASSQATGPYNEQFF. For the CDR3, the DNA is TGTGCCAGCAGCCAAGCCACGGGACCGTACAATGAGCAGTTCTTC. Based on the CDR3 plus reference TRBV14 and TRBJ2-1, the full variable domain is EAGVTQFPSHSVIEKGQTVTLRCDPISGHDNLYWYRRVMGKEIKFLLHFVKESKQDESGMPNNRFLAERTGGTYSTLKVQPAELEDSGVYFCASSQATGPYNEQFFGPGTRLTVL.